This T cell receptor (beta chain) was documented in a study of coeliac disease. Overall study context: Disease groups: newly diagnosed active, refractory type I, gluten-free-diet controlled.

Clones were read by immunoSEQ multiplex PCR, and TCRdb kept only the in-frame ones, dropping some. The sample has 1,500 to 2,000 clones; 50% to 75% are singletons. This receptor was identified in a woman aged 50 to 60 with celiac disease on a gluten-free diet. Sequenced sample: intraepithelial lymphocytes from the gut.

CDR3: CASSEQGYGYTF. CDR3 bases: TGTGCCAGCAGCGAACAGGGCTATGGCTACACCTTC. The chain recombines TRBV11-2 with TRBJ1-2; D possibly corresponds to TRBD1 (6 bases). V lost 5 bases and J lost 4, with 8 bases in between. The V gene's germline CDR1 is SGHAT and CDR2 FQNNGV. The CDR3 totals 12 residues.